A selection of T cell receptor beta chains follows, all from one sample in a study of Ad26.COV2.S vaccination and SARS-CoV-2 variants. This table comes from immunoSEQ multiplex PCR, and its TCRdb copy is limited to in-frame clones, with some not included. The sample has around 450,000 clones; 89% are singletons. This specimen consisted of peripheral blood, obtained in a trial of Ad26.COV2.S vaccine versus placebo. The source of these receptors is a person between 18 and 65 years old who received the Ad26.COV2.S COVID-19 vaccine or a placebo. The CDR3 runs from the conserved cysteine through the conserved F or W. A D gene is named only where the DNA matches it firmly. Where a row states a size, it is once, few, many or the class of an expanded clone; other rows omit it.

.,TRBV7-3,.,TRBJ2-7,CASSLYDTYEQYF,TGTGCCAGCAGCTTATATGACACCTACGAGCAGTACTTC
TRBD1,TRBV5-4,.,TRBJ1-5,CASSPGQGGNQPQHF,TGTGCCAGCAGCCCGGGACAGGGAGGCAATCAGCCCCAGCATTTT
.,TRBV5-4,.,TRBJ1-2,CASSSPLGTPIGYTF,TGTGCCAGCAGCTCGCCATTGGGAACACCCATCGGCTACACCTTC
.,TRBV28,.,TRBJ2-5,CASSSLIETQYF,TGTGCCAGCAGTTCACTGATAGAGACCCAGTACTTC
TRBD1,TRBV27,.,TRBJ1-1,CASSQRNRGLAAFF,TGTGCCAGCAGTCAAAGAAACAGGGGCCTGGCCGCTTTCTTT
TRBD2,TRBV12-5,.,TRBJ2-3,CASGYTSGESTDTQYF,TGTGCTAGTGGTTATACTAGCGGGGAGAGCACAGATACGCAGTATTTT
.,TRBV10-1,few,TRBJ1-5,CASRAPRGAQNPNQPQHF,TGCGCCAGCAGGGCCCCCCGGGGGGCCCAAAATCCTAATCAGCCCCAGCATTTT
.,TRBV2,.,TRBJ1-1,CASSELAGLAFF,TGTGCCAGCAGTGAATTGGCAGGGTTGGCTTTCTTT
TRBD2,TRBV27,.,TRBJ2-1,CASYGGVEQFF,TGTGCCAGCTATGGGGGGGTTGAGCAGTTCTTC
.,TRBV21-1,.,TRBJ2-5,CASSNSRFPLWDREWVETQYF,TGTGCCAGCAGCAATTCTCGGTTTCCACTATGGGACAGGGAGTGGGTGGAGACCCAGTACTTC
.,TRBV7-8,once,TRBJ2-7,CASSFKYSLEQYF,TGTGCCAGCAGCTTCAAGTACTCTCTCGAGCAGTACTTC
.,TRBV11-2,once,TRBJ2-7,CASSDWGTVTYEQYF,TGTGCCAGCAGCGATTGGGGGACTGTCACCTACGAGCAGTACTTC
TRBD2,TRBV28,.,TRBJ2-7,CASSFEGGTYEQYF,TGTGCCAGCAGTTTTGAGGGAGGGACCTACGAGCAGTACTTC
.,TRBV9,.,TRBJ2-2,CASGRNSGELFF,TGTGCCAGCGGAAGAAACTCCGGGGAGCTGTTTTTT
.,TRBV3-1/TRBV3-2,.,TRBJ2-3,CASSRYDWADTQYF,TGTGCCAGCAGCCGGTACGACTGGGCCGATACGCAGTATTTT
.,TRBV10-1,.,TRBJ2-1,CASSGPPTGRFYNEQFF,TGCGCCAGCAGCGGACCCCCAACGGGGAGATTCTACAATGAGCAGTTCTTC
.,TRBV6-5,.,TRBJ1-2,CASTDIIYTF,TGTGCCAGCACCGACATCATCTACACCTTC
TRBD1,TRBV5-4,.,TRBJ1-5,CASSSGTGGNQPQHF,TGTGCCAGCAGCTCCGGGACAGGGGGCAATCAGCCCCAGCATTTT
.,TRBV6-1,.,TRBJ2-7,CASSYGGFYEQYF,TGTGCCAGCAGTTATGGGGGATTTTACGAGCAGTACTTC
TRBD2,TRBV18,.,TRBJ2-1,CASSPPGLAGVWEQFF,TGTGCCAGCTCACCTCCGGGACTAGCGGGAGTATGGGAGCAGTTCTTC
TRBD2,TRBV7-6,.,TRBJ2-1,CASSPTSGRANEQFF,TGTGCCAGCAGCCCGACTAGCGGGAGGGCCAATGAGCAGTTCTTC
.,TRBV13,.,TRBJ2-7,CASSLRRTYEQYF,TGTGCCAGCAGCTTAAGGCGGACCTACGAGCAGTACTTC
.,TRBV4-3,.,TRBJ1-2,CASSPRGTGRRYGYTF,TGCGCCAGCAGCCCACGCGGGACCGGGCGACGCTATGGCTACACCTTC
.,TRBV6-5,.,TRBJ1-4,CASSGGQTSNEKLFF,TGTGCCAGCAGCGGTGGACAGACATCGAATGAAAAACTGTTTTTT
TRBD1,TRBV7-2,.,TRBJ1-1,CASSLRTGQTEAFF,TGTGCCAGCAGCCTCCGGACAGGGCAGACTGAAGCTTTCTTT
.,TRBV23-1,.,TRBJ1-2,CASSQLKGSYGYTF,TGCGCCAGCAGTCAACTTAAGGGGAGCTATGGCTACACCTTC
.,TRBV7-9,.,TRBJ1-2,CASSLESISGYGYTF,TGTGCCAGCAGCTTAGAATCCATAAGCGGCTATGGCTACACCTTC
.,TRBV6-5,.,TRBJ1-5,CASSYSSLQPQHF,TGTGCCAGCAGTTACTCAAGCCTCCAGCCCCAGCATTTT
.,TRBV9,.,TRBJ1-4,CASSVYASPTTNEKLFF,TGTGCCAGCAGCGTTTATGCCAGCCCTACAACTAATGAAAAACTGTTTTTT
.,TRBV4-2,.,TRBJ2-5,CASSQGVWETQYF,TGTGCCAGCAGCCAAGGGGTGTGGGAGACCCAGTACTTC
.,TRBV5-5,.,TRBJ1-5,CASSLGQGYQPQHF,TGTGCCAGCAGCTTGGGTCAGGGGTATCAGCCCCAGCATTTT
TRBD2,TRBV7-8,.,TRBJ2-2,CASSSSGSPYSGELFF,TGTGCCAGCAGCTCGAGCGGGAGTCCTTACTCCGGGGAGCTGTTTTTT
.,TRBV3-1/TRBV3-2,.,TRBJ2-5,CASSLGPIGETQYF,TGTGCCAGCAGCCTCGGGCCCATTGGGGAGACCCAGTACTTC
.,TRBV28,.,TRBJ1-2,CASSSDSVYGYTF,TGTGCCAGCAGTTCGGACAGTGTCTATGGCTACACCTTC
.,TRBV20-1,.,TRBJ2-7,CSSLPRDEQYF,TGCAGTTCACTACCGCGGGACGAGCAGTACTTC
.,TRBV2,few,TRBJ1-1,CASSAEGSRVSF,TGTGCCAGCAGTGCTGAGGGATCAAGGGTCTCGTTT
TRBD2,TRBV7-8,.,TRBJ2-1,CASSLVGLAGGANEQFF,TGTGCCAGCAGCTTAGTGGGACTAGCGGGGGGGGCCAATGAGCAGTTCTTC
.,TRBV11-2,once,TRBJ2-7,CASSSATYYEQYF,TGTGCCAGCAGCTCCGCGACATATTACGAGCAGTACTTC
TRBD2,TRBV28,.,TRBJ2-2,CASGFGTRLAGELFF,TGTGCCAGCGGATTCGGGACTAGACTGGCCGGGGAGCTGTTTTTT
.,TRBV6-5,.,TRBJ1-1,CASSYTGSTEAFF,TGTGCCAGCAGTTATACAGGGTCTACTGAAGCTTTCTTT
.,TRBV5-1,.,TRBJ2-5,CASRTEQETQYF,TGCGCCAGCAGGACAGAGCAAGAGACCCAGTACTTC
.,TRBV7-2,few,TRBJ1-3,CASSLSLRHTGNTIYF,TGTGCCAGCAGCTTATCCCTTCGACACACTGGAAACACCATATATTTT
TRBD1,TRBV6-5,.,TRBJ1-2,CASTDRGEIYGYTF,TGTGCCAGCACCGACAGGGGGGAGATCTATGGCTACACCTTC
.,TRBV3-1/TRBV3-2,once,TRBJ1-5,CASSQFVAPGQPQHF,TGTGCCAGCAGCCAATTCGTGGCACCGGGCCAGCCCCAGCATTTT
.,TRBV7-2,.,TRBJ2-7,CASTAVQTGEQYF,TGTGCCAGCACCGCGGTCCAAACCGGCGAGCAGTACTTC
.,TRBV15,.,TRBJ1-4,CATSREATRVGDEKLFF,TGTGCCACCAGCAGAGAAGCGACGAGAGTAGGTGATGAAAAACTGTTTTTT
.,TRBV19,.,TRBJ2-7,CASSKGDWSYEQYF,TGTGCCAGTAGTAAGGGGGATTGGTCCTACGAGCAGTACTTC
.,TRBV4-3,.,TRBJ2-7,CASSQPGQDQSSYEQYF,TGCGCCAGCAGCCAACCCGGTCAAGACCAAAGCTCCTACGAGCAGTACTTC
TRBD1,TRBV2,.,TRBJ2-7,CASGDSPHSYEQYF,TGTGCCAGCGGGGACAGTCCTCACTCCTACGAGCAGTACTTC
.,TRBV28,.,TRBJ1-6,CATRMGSSGTSPLHF,TGTGCCACCAGAATGGGTTCTTCGGGGACTTCACCCCTCCACTTT
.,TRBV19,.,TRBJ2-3,CASTEGHGDTQYF,TGTGCCAGTACAGAGGGCCACGGAGATACGCAGTATTTT